The source of this T cell receptor (beta chain) is a study of cytomegalovirus exposure and HLA in healthy donors (dated by TCRdb to between 2016 and 2019). Regarding the study in general: According to an earlier analysis of a few hundred of the donors, some 180 million T cells yielded 120 million or so unique TCR beta sequences and 276 Gb of sequence data. Besides the first cohort of 666 subjects, a separate validation cohort made up of some 110 different subjects was used. To decide whether each TCR beta V gene segment behaved as functional or pseudogenic, an earlier analysis of over 500 of the donors relied on high-throughput TCR beta sequencing. Typing coverage differed by locus: A, B, C, DRB1 and DQB1 were typed in roughly 620-640 donors, DQA1 in about 550, DPA1 in some 610, and DPB1 in roughly 470. All discovery cohort repertoires had been generated on a single sequencing platform. In the later analysis, no new phenotypic data were used to find candidate immune exposures; instead, reliance was placed on TCR beta sequences and their occurrence across donors. Alongside the repertoire data, information on donor age, sex, ethnicity and CMV serostatus was compiled. An early release covering 500 to 750 HLA-typed donors comprised about 300 gigabases of sequencing data and around 86 million unique TCR sequences. The study combined high-throughput TCR immunosequencing, statistical association of individual TCRs with disease status, and machine learning to predict cytomegalovirus infection status. Because of strong linkage in the cohort, 5 or 6 DR-DQ haplotypes were treated as single units for association and clustering. A later analysis re-analyzed previously published TCR beta repertoires from roughly 600 donors and added high-resolution HLA genotyping to study TCR occurrence patterns. Genome-wide SNP genotypes for about 65% of the 666 donors were used in a later genetic analysis, which treated that subset as a discovery cohort. The study used immunosequencing to profile the T cell repertoires of around 600 subjects and linked those repertoires to cytomegalovirus serostatus. Of the roughly 420 genotyped donors, 80% to 90% were placed in the genetic ancestry cluster associated with self-reported Caucasian donors. HLA typing covered class I and class II loci at four-digit resolution. The study aimed to test whether cataloging public T cell receptors could reveal signatures of past pathogen exposure. Across around 400 genotyped donors of the cohort, an average of approximately 240,000 unique TCR beta nucleotide sequences per donor were sequenced, and about a sixth of those sequences were non-productive. Study-level results and caveats: Because the 87-base-pair reads could not distinguish some IMGT-functional V segments, including TRBV6-2 and TRBV6-3, those segments were excluded. Presence/absence analyses assumed roughly uniform sequencing depth across donors, an assumption that may not hold. CMV serostatus was the only immune exposure information available for the cohort. A total of some 180 TCR beta chains were listed by the study as associated with cytomegalovirus. When HLA alleles, especially DR and DQ, strongly co-occurred, TCR associations were difficult to assign to individual alleles. In a later analysis, HLA-associated TCR beta chains were found to be more clonally expanded and to have lower generation probabilities than equally common non-associated chains. A further reported finding was that TCR beta sequences accurately predicted the HLA-A and HLA-B alleles for most subjects in the first cohort. In a later analysis, several top co-occurrence clusters were reported to appear linked to parvovirus B19, influenza, CMV and Epstein-Barr virus. In this cohort, only TCR beta chains were sequenced, and detectable features were limited by the absence of alpha or paired-chain data. A later analysis found that TCR association rates varied across HLA loci, with DRB1 alleles showing the most associated TCRs and HLA-C alleles the fewest. HLA typing was unavailable for some donors at each locus, so association tests used only the typed subset. Linkage disequilibrium might explain the correlated functional status among segregating V segments, but an unknown experimental factor could not be ruled out. Broadly in line with IMGT annotations, most TCR beta V segments showed up in productive rearrangements about 90% or about 30% of the time in an earlier analysis of around 600 of the donors. A group of highly shared sequence variants was considered likely to be a technical artifact of the sequencing pipeline. Most TCR sequences were observed very rarely across donors, whereas some public TCRs were present in many individuals. It was suggested by the authors that the approach could potentially be generalized to other disease states and immunological phenotypes. An association between a missense DCLRE1C variant and V-gene and J-gene trimming of TCR beta chains was found in a later genetic analysis and replicated in an independent cohort. Approximately 18 rarely observed V segments, including chromosome 9 orphons, were excluded from the earlier analysis of approximately 500 of the donors because counts were too low. The classifier was reported to diagnose cytomegalovirus status with high specificity and sensitivity in both the original cohort and the validation cohort. Specific HLA alleles were associated with more than 15,000 TCR beta sequences at a false discovery rate of 0.05 in a later analysis. A few of the identified cytomegalovirus-associated TCR beta chains were confirmed in vitro to be specific for cytomegalovirus antigens. In a later genetic analysis, fewer N-insertions in productive TCRs were reported among donors in an Asian-associated ancestry cluster than the roughly 700-donor mean. In a later analysis, most CMV-associated TCR beta chains were found to appear HLA-restricted, with HLA associations seemingly driven largely by CMV exposure.

In the germline V gene, CDR1 corresponds to SGDLS and CDR2 to YYNGEE. Including cysteine and phenylalanine, the CDR3 has 14 amino acids. The sequence is cut down to CDR3 DNA, 42 bases in frame from base 1. Ends trimmed: V by 4 bases, J by 6 bases; bases unmatched to a gene: 6. Comment on this clone: This clone's antigen is unknown.

The library came from the immunoSEQ multiplex PCR assay. A mixture of 60 forward primers for TCR Vbeta segments and 13 reverse primers for TCR Jbeta segments was used in the multiplex PCR. The CDR3 region of rearranged TCR beta genes was amplified from genomic DNA with a multiplex PCR assay. The amplified TCR beta libraries were sequenced on the Illumina HiSeq System as 87-base-pair reads. The published analysis was carried out like this. In a later analysis, tens of millions of unique TCR beta chains were counted across the roughly 670 repertoires, and around 10 million of these chains were shared by at least two donors. To remove PCR and sequencing errors, raw reads were error-corrected and collapsed into unique sequences using a nearest-neighbor algorithm that merged closely related sequences. To assign V, D and J gene segments, CDR3 sequences were aligned to IMGT reference sequences. Each retained sequence needed at least a six-nucleotide match to both a V gene segment and a J gene segment. Rearrangements were classified as productive when the CDR3 lacked stop codons and remained in frame with V and J, and all other rearrangements were classified as non-productive. Following IMGT convention, CDR3 was defined as the stretch from the second conserved V-encoded cysteine up to the conserved J-encoded phenylalanine. Sequences without an unambiguous match to a single V gene segment were excluded from the earlier analysis of about 600 of the donors. An earlier analysis of 587 of the donors called V segments functional above 56.7% productive rearrangements and segregating when the between-donor standard deviation exceeded 5%. A statistical classification framework was built to diagnose cytomegalovirus status from the catalog of TCR beta chain sequences. In a later analysis, V and J genes were assigned by comparing TCR nucleotide sequences against IMGT/GENE-DB human TR gene sequences. The TCRdist pipeline was used in a later analysis to assign CDR3 sequences and most-parsimonious VDJ recombination scenarios. A later analysis defined each TCR beta chain by its CDR3 amino acid sequence plus V-gene family, and excluded reads lacking a unique V-gene family. In a later analysis, around 650 highly shared, low-generation-probability nucleotide sequences were removed to address suspected cross-contamination and a sequencing artifact. For each public chain, a later analysis derived a clonal expansion index from normalized ranks of inferred template counts within each repertoire. A later analysis computed generation probabilities with a VDJ recombination model fitted to out-of-frame rearrangements, and checked the results against IGoR. In a later analysis, TCR-TCR, TCR-HLA and TCR-CMV co-occurrence was scored with hypergeometric tests, and a repertoire-size bias correction was applied to TCR pairs. A later analysis estimated false discovery rates by permuting HLA or CMV assignments 20 times. In a later analysis, co-occurring TCRs were grouped using DBSCAN, and TCRdist sequence similarity was added for clustering within HLA-allele-positive subsets. Repertoires with fewer than 30,000 or more than 120,000 public chains, plus five repertoires with anomalous nucleotide sharing, were excluded from co-occurrence clustering. In TCRdb, the immuneACCESS table is reduced to in-frame sequences with V and J assigned. These tables do not hold every clone; where another copy was compared, an unresolved V gene accounts for under half, and the others remain unexplained. V, J and clone size are those of that table, while D and trimming were read from the DNA. The record for this sample contains 100,000 or so clones. The top ten constitute roughly 3% of the sample.

The cohort was made up of under 800 healthy bone marrow donors. At the time of sampling, all cohort members were nominally healthy, though unrecorded immune exposures were likely present. The donor tested CMV seronegative, placing the donor among the 350 to 400 seronegative members of the cohort. Every donor gave a peripheral blood sample, and the peripheral blood mononuclear cells from that sample were used for TCR beta sequencing. Genomic DNA extraction from the blood cell samples was performed with the Qiagen DNeasy Blood Extraction Kit. This clonotype originated in a woman aged 30 to 39 in good health and CMV-seronegative. The sequence joins TRBV9 to TRBJ2-1; 8 bases in the junction line up with TRBD2. The material sequenced was PBMCs. The CDR3 region: CASSPQGTSNEQFF. The DNA sequence is given as TGTGCCAGCAGCCCCCAGGGGACTAGCAATGAGCAGTTCTTC.